By its share, the clone carrying this TCR beta chain is medium-sized. This CDR3 has 16 amino acids. Germline lookup yields CDR1 SGHVS and CDR2 FQNEAQ. V lost 5 bases, J lost 5 bases, and 12 bases stayed unmatched. The record originates from a study of CD8+CD57+ T cells in acquired aplastic anemia. About the research overall: The average for DNA from sorted CD4+ and CD8+ cells was 3 to 4 ug.

According to the study, genomic DNA was the template for TCR beta VDJ and CDR3 profiling. TCRdb ran MiXCR on the reads and lists one entry per CDR3 protein. The sample shows about 200,000 distinct CDR3 sequences, more than 55% of them seen only once. The sequenced patients had an expansion of CD8+CD57+ cells seen by flow cytometry. Every patient had severe acquired aplastic anemia. The sequence was obtained from a human donor with aplastic anemia. J is TRBJ1-1 and V is TRBV7-8; the match to TRBD1 covers 9 bases. Specimen: sorted CD4+, CD8+, or CD8+CD57+ T cells (not recorded which) from PBMCs. The CDR3 sequence: CASSLPLQGAETEAFF. The CDR3 DNA reads TGTGCCAGCAGCCTGCCCCTACAGGGGGCAGAGACTGAAGCTTTCTTT.